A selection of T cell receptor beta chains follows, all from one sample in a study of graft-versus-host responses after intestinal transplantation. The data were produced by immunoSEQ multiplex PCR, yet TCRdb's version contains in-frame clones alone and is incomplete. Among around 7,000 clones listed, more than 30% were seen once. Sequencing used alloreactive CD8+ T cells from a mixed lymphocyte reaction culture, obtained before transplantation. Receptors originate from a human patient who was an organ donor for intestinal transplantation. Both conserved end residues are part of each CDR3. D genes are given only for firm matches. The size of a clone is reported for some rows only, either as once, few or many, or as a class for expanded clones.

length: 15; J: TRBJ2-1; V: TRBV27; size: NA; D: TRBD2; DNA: TGTGCCAGCACCATGAGGACTAGCGTATATGATGAGCAGTTCTTC; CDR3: CASTMRTSVYDEQFF
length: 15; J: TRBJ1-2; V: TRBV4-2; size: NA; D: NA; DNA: TGTGCCAGCAGCCAAGCATTGAGACAGCAAAATGGCTACACCTTC; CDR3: CASSQALRQQNGYTF
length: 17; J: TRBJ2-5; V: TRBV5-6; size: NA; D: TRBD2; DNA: TGTGCCAGCAGCCCTCGGGCCACAATAGCGGGAGGAGAGACCCAGTACTTC; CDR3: CASSPRATIAGGETQYF
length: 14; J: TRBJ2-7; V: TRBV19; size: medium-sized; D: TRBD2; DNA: TGTGCCAGTAGTATAGGAGCGGGAGCTGGGGAGCAGTACTTC; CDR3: CASSIGAGAGEQYF
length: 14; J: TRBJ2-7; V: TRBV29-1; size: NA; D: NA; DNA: TGCAGCGTTTTGGGGGGAGACATCCCCTACGAGCAGTACTTC; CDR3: CSVLGGDIPYEQYF
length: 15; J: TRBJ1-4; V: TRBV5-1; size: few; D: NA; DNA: TGCGCCAGCAGTCTTTCACCAGGGGTTCGAGAAAAACTGTTTTTT; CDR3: CASSLSPGVREKLFF
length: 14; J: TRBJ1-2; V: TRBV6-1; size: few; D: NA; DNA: TGTGCCAGCAAACGACAGGCCCGGCTGGTTGGCTACACCTTC; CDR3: CASKRQARLVGYTF
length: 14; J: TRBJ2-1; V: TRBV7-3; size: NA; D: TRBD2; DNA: TGTGCCAGCCGGGGGGAGTCTCTGTACAATGAGCAGTTCTTC; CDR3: CASRGESLYNEQFF
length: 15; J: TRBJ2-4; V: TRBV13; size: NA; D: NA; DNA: TGTGCCAGCAGCTCCCGGGACACCGCCGGGGACATTCAGTACTTC; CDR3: CASSSRDTAGDIQYF
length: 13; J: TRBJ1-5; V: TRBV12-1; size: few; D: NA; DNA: TGTGCCAGCAGCAAACCTACTCTGGAGCCCCAGCATTTT; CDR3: CASSKPTLEPQHF
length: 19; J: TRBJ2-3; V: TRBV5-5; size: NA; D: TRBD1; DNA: TGTGCCAGCAGCTTGGGCGATAGATTAGGACAGGGGACCACAGATACGCAGTATTTT; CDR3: CASSLGDRLGQGTTDTQYF
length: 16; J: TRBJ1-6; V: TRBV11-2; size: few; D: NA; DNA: TGTGCCAGCAGCACCCAGTTACAGGATAGAAATTCACCCCTCCACTTT; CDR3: CASSTQLQDRNSPLHF
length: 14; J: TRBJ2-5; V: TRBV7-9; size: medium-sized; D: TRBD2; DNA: TGTGCCAGCAGCTTAGAGGGACTACAAGAGACCCAGTACTTC; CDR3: CASSLEGLQETQYF
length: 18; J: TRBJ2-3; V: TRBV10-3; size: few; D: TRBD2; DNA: TGTGCCATCAGTGAAAGTTTCAATAGCGGGGGGGGCACAGATACGCAGTATTTT; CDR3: CAISESFNSGGGTDTQYF
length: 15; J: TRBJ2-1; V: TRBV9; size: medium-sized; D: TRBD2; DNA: TGTGCCAGCACTGCACTAGCGGGGGTCTACAATGAGCAGTTCTTC; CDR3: CASTALAGVYNEQFF
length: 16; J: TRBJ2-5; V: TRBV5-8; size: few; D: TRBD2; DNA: TGTGCCAGCAGCTTGTGGGCTAGCGGGAGGCAAGAGACCCAGTACTTC; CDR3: CASSLWASGRQETQYF
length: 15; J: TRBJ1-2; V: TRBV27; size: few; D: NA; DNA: TGTGCCAGCAGCCACATCCCGGCGCAGGACTATGGCTACACCTTC; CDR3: CASSHIPAQDYGYTF
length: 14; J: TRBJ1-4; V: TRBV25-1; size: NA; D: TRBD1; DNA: TGTGCCAGCAGTGAAAGGGGGCGGCCTGAAAAACTGTTTTTT; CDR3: CASSERGRPEKLFF
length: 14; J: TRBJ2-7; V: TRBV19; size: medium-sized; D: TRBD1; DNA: TGTGCCAGTAGTCCTGGACAGGGCCCCTACGAGCAGTACTTC; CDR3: CASSPGQGPYEQYF
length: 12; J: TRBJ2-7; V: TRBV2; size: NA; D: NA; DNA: TGTGCCAGCGATAGCCTCCGACGGGAGCAGTACTTC; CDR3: CASDSLRREQYF
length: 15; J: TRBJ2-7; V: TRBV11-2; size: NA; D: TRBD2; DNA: TGTGCCAGCAGCTTAGAGTCGGGAGGTATAAACGAGCAGTACTTC; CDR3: CASSLESGGINEQYF
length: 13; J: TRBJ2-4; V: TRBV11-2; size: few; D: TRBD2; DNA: TGTGCCAGCAGCTTAGCGGGGGGAAACATTCAGTACTTC; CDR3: CASSLAGGNIQYF
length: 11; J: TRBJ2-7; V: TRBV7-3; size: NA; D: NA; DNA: TGTGCCAGCAGCTTAGCGACAGACCAGTACTTC; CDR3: CASSLATDQYF
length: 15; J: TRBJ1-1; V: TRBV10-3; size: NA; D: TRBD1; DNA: TGTGCCATCAGTAACAGGGGGCGAAGGAACACTGAAGCTTTCTTT; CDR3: CAISNRGRRNTEAFF
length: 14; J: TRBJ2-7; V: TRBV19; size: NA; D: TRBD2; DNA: TGTGCCAGTAGTATGGGTAGCGGGAGTTACGAGCAGTACTTC; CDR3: CASSMGSGSYEQYF
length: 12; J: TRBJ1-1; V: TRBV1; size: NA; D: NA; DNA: TGCACCAGCGAGAGCCCAGGGGGTGAAGCTTTCTTT; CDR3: CTSESPGGEAFF
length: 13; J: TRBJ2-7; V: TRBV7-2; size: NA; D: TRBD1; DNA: TGTGCCAGCAGCTTCGACAGGGCTTACGAGCAGTACTTC; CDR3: CASSFDRAYEQYF
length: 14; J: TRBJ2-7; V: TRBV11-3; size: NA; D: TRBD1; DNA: TGTGCCAGCAGCGCGGACAGGGAACGGTACGAGCAGTACTTC; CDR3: CASSADRERYEQYF
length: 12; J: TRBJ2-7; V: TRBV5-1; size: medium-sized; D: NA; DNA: TGCGCCAGCAGCATTGCGGGGCCCGAGCAGTACTTC; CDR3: CASSIAGPEQYF
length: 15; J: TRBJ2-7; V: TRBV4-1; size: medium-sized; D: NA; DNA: TGCGCCAGCAGCCAAATTTTTTCGATCGGCTACGAGCAGTACTTC; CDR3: CASSQIFSIGYEQYF
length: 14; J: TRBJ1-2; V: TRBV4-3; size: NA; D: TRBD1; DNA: TGCGCCAGCAGCCCGGGACAGGGAAGCTATGGCTACACCTTC; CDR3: CASSPGQGSYGYTF
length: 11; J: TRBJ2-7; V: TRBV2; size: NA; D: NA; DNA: TGTGCCAGCAGTGAATGGCGGGACAGCTACTTC; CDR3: CASSEWRDSYF
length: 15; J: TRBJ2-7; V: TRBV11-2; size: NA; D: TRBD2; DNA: TGTGCCAGCAGCGCAACGGGACTAGCGCGTGGGGAGCAGTACTTC; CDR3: CASSATGLARGEQYF
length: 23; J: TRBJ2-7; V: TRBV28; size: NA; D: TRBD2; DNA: TGTGCCAGCAGTTTTTTTACAACAAGTTCTTCCGGGACTAGACCCCTCCAAGTCTACGAGCAGTACTTC; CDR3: CASSFFTTSSSGTRPLQVYEQYF
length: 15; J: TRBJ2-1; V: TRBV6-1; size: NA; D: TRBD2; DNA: TGTGCCAGCAGTAGGACTAGCGGACGGTACAATGAGCAGTTCTTC; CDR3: CASSRTSGRYNEQFF
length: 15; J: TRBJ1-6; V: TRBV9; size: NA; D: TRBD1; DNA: TGTGCCAGCAGCGTCCGCTGGGACAGCGTTAGTCCCCTCCACTTT; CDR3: CASSVRWDSVSPLHF
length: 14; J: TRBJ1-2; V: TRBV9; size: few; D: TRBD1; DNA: TGTGCCAGCAGCACAGGGACAGATAACTATGGCTACACCTTC; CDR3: CASSTGTDNYGYTF
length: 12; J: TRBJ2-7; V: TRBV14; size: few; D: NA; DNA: TGTGCCAGCAGCCCGGGGACCTACGAGCAGTACTTC; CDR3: CASSPGTYEQYF
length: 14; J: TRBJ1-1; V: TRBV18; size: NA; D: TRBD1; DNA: TGTGCCAGCTCACCGCACAGGGGATGGAGGGAAGCTTTCTTT; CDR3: CASSPHRGWREAFF
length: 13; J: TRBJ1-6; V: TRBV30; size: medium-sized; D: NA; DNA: TGTGCCTGGAGCGGCAGGTCCAATTCACCCCTCCACTTT; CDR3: CAWSGRSNSPLHF
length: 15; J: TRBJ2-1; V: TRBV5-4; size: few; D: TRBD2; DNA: TGTGCCAGCAGCTACCCGGGGACTAGTGGAGGTGAGCAGTTCTTC; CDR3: CASSYPGTSGGEQFF
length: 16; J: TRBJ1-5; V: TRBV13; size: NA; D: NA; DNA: TGTGCCAGCAGCTTCGGGGGTTCGGATAGCAATCAGCCCCAGCATTTT; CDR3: CASSFGGSDSNQPQHF
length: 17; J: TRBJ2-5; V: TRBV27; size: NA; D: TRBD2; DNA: TGTGCCAGCAGTCCCTGGACTAGCGGGGCCTTCCAAGAGACCCAGTACTTC; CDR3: CASSPWTSGAFQETQYF
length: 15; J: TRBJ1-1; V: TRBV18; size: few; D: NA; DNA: TGTGCCAGCTCACCAAGACTCGGCAGGAACACTGAAGCTTTCTTT; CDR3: CASSPRLGRNTEAFF
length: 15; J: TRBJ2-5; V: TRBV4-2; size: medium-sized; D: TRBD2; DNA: TGTGCCAGCAGCCAAGTTTTTTCGGGAGGGGTGACCCAGTACTTC; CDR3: CASSQVFSGGVTQYF
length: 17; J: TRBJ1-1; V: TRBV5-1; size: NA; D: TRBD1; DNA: TGCGCCAGCAGCTTGTCCGGGACAGCACTTCTGAACACTGAAGCTTTCTTT; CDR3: CASSLSGTALLNTEAFF